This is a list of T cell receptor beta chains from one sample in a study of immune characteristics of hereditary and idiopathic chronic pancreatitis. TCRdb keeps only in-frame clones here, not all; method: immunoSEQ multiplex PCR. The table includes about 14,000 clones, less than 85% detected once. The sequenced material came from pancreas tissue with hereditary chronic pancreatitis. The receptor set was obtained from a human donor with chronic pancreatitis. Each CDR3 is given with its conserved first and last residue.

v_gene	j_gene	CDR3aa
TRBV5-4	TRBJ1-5	CASSGRQGYQPQHF
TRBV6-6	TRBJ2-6	CASSRLPGTGTGANVLTF
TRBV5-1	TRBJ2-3	CASTVDRAPTDTQYF
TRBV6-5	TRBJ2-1	CASSYRLAGGDEQFF
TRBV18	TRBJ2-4	CASARTGTKNIQYF
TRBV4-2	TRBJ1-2	CASSQGSGAESGYTF
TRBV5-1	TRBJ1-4	CASSLAVADEKLFF
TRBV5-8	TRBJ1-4	CASSPPATNEKLFF
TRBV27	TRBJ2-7	CASSPGQGASLYEQYF
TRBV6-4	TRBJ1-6	CASSVDREGNSPLHF
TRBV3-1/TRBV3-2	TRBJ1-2	CASSPPGQTYGYTF
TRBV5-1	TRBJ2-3	CASSLGGTTDTQYF
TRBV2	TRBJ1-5	CASSDLIIGQPQHF
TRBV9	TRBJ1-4	CASSVEGFGPDKLFF
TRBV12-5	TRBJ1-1	CASRDSTEAFF
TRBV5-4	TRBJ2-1	CASSLTSGRINEQFF
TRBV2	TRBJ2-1	CASSEGTGEFF
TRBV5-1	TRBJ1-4	CASSTGGRNEKLFF
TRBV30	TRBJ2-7	CAWNHYNEQYF
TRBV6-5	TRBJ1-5	CASGGQYSNQPQHF
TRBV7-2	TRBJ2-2	CASSLGGQGATGELFF
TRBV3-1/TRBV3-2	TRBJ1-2	CASSHNGRYNYGYTF
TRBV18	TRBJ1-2	CASSPDGYGYTF
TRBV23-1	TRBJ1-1	CASSHAVRTGGAFF
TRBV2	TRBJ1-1	CASSPVKLLNTEAFF
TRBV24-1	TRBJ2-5	CATSLSGREAQYF
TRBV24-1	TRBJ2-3	CAIRGGRSEVADTQYF
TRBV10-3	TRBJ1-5	CAIRGEGGNQPQHF
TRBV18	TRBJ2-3	CASTKVDTQYF
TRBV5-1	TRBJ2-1	CASGTSGTYNEQFF
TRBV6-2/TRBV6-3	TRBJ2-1	CASSYGWDRGHEQFF
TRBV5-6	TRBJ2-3	CASSRQGSTDTQYF
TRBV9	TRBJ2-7	CASSVTWAGREQYF
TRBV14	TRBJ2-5	CASSQGLGETQYF
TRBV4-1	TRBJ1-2	CASSQDRVGGYTF
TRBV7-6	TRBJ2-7	CASSPIQGPYEQYF
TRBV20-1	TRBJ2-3	CSASWGSDTQYF
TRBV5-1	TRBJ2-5	CASSLSGGARQETQYF